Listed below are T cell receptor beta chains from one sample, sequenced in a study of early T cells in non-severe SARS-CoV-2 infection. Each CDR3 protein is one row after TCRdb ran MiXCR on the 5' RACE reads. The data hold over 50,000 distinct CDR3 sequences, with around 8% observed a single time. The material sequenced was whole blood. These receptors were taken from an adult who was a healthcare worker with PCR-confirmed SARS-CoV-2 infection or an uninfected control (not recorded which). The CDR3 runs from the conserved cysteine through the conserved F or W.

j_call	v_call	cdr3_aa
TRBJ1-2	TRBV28	CASSFRGLYGYTF
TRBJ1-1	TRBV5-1	CASSSRVAGPTEAFF
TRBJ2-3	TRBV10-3	CAISEGTGGDTQYF
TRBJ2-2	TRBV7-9	CASSSLGQGPTGELFF
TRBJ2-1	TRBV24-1	CATSDPLYNEQFF
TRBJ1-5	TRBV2	CASSEGSRAQHF
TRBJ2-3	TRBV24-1	CATSEMTRTSTDTQYF
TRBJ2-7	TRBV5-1	CASSLAKGGYEQYF
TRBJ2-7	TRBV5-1	CASSLAGQTTYEQYF
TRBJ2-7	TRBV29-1	CSVVGGPYEQYF
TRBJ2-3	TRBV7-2	CASSYQTSTDTQYF
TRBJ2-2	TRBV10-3	CAISESTVNTGELFF
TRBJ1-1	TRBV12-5	CASGPGQSVMNTEAFF
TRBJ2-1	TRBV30	CAWSSSGSPYNEQFF
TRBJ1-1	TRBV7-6	CASGGGTEAFF
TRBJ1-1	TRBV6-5	CASSYSRTDHTEASF
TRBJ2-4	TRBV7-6	CASSSGDREIDIQYF
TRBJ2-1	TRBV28	CASKQRGYNEQFF
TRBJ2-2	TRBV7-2	CASRPGSPNTGELFF
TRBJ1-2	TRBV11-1	CASSQDSHYGYTF
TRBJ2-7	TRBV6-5	CASSYSMGRASYEQYF
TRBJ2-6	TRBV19	CASRTGGYGANVLTF
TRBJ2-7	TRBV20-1	CSASGSGGSSYEQYF
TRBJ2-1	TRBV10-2	CASRGGTGFYNEQFF
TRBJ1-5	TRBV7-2	CASSLRRNQPQHF
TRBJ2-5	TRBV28	CASSFPTSGGLETQYF
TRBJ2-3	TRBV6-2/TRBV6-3	CASSYSSGSRFDTQYF
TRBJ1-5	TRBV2	CASTPGGHHSNQPQHF
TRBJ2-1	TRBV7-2	CASSPDRGWYNEQFF
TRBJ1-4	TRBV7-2	CASSTPLGGREKLFF
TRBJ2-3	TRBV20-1	CSARRDRAPATQYF
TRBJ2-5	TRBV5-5	CASSFDRGEETQYF
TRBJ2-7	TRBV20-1	CSARGSQGAYEQYF
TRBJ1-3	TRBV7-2	CASSVQQGGVAGNTIYF
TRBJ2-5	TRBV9	CASSVGLQETQYF
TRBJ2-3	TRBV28	CASSFRRGTATDTQYF
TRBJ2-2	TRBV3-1	CASSPPRTGGELFF
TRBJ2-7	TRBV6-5	CASSYRGQGTYEQYF
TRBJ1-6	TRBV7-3	CASSLRPNPNSPLHF
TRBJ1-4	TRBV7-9	CASSPTPGTSNEKLFF
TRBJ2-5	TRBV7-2	CASSLRDSWLGETQYF